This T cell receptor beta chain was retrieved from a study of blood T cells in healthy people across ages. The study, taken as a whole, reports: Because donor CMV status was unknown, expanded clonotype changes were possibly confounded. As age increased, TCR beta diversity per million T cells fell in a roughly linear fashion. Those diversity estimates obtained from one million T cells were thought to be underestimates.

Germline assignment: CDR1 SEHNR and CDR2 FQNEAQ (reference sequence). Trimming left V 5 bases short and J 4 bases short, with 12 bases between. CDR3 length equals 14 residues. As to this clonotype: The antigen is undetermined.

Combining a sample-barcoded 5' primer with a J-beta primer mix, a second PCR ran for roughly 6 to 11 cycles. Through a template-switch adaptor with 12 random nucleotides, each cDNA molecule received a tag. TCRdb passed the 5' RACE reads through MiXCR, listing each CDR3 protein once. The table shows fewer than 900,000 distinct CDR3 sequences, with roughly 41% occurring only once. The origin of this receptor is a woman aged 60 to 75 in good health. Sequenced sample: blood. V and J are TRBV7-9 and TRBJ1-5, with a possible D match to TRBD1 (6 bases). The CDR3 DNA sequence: TGTGCCAGCAGCCCTTTAACAGGGAATCAGCCCCAGCATTTT. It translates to CASSPLTGNQPQHF.